The 22 T cell receptor beta chains below were found in one sample sequenced in a study of blood T cell repertoires in COVID-19. Profiling relied on immunoSEQ multiplex PCR, and the TCRdb table lists in-frame clones only, not all of them. The table has 150,000 to 180,000 clones, approximately 86% seen once; the top ten hold 0.63%. The sequencing sample was made of peripheral blood. These receptors were collected from a man in his fifties or sixties with COVID-19, enrolled during active disease.

The sample holds one count of this clone. The chain employs TRBV3-1 (or the pseudogene TRBV3-2) and TRBJ2-1, with 15 bases matching TRBD2. This CDR3 has 15 amino acids. In germline, CDR1 is LGHDT, CDR2 YNNKEL (reference sequence). V was pared by 3 bases and J by 9 bases, with 3 bases of the junction left unmatched. As DNA, the CDR3 is TGTGCCAGCAGCCAGTGGACTAGCGGGAGGGGTGAGCAGTTCTTC. It specifies CASSQWTSGRGEQFF.

The chain's CDR3 is CASSRDRNSPLHF. Written as DNA, the CDR3 is TGTGCCAGCAGCCGCGACAGAAACTCACCCCTCCACTTT. This sequence joins TRBV6-5 and TRBJ1-6, with TRBD1 as a possible D gene (5 bases). The CDR3 extends over 13 amino acids. Germline V gene sequence: CDR1 MNHEY, CDR2 SVGAGI. V was shortened by 6 bases and J by 10 bases, with 13 bases between the two germline ends.

The chain links TRBV30 to TRBJ1-6; no reliable D call. In germline, CDR1 is GTSNPN, CDR2 SVGIG (reference sequence). The CDR3 runs to 16 residues. V lost 4 bases and J 0 bases, leaving 13 bases between the germline ends. The DNA for the CDR3 is TGTGCCTGGAAACCGACGGAGAGCTCCTATAATTCACCCCTCCACTTT. It yields the protein CAWKPTESSYNSPLHF.

This clone appeared a few times. The V call is TRBV2, the J call TRBJ1-1, with D maybe TRBD1 (5 bases). This CDR3 comprises 13 residues. Germline CDR1 reads SNHLY; CDR2 reads FYNNEI. Trimming shortened V by 6 bases and J by 1 base, and 9 bases separated the two germline ends. In nucleotides, the CDR3 is TGTGCCAGCAGGGCAGGGTGGAACACTGAAGCTTTCTTT. This encodes CASRAGWNTEAFF.

This rearrangement joins TRBV7-9 to TRBJ1-2, with D possibly TRBD1 on 5 matching bases. The germline V gene has CDR1 SEHNR and CDR2 FQNEAQ (reference sequence). With 1 base removed from V and 0 bases from J, the gap between germline ends came to 9 bases. The CDR3 loop spans 15 amino acids. As DNA, the CDR3 is TGTGCCAGCAGCTTAGAGGGGTCCCCTAACTATGGCTACACCTTC. It yields the protein CASSLEGSPNYGYTF.

The chain employs TRBV19 and TRBJ1-1; D unresolved. Trimming took 6 bases from V and 1 from J, leaving 12 bases between them. The CDR3 runs 14 residues. Germline V gene lookup returns CDR1 LNHDA and CDR2 SQIVND (reference sequence). The CDR3 nucleotides are TGTGCCAGTAGGAGGGAACTGGGGAACACTGAAGCTTTCTTT. Its translation is CASRRELGNTEAFF.

DNA for the CDR3: TGTGCCAGCAAGCAGACAGGTACCTACGAGCAGTACTTC. Amino acid sequence: CASKQTGTYEQYF. The rearrangement uses TRBV6-5 and TRBJ2-7, with a weak D call TRBD1 (6 bases). The germline V gene has CDR1 MNHEY and CDR2 SVGAGI. Trimming removed 7 bases from V and 2 bases from J, with 12 bases in between. The CDR3 runs 13 residues.

The chain has TRBV30 and TRBJ2-7; D is unclear. Germline V lookup: CDR1 GTSNPN, CDR2 SVGIG (reference sequence). The V gene lost 5 bases and the J gene lost 0 bases, with 5 bases spanning the gap. This CDR3 region has 11 residues. The CDR3 is CAWAISYEQYF. The CDR3 bases are TGTGCCTGGGCTATCTCCTACGAGCAGTACTTC. The whole variable domain, filled in from reference TRBV30 and TRBJ2-7, reads SQTIHQWPATLVQPVGSPLSLECTVEGTSNPNLYWYRQAAGRGLQLLFYSVGIGQISSEVPQNLSASRPQDRQFILSSKKLLLSDSGFYLCAWAISYEQYFGPGTRLTVT.

The V call is TRBV14, the J call TRBJ1-1, with 10 bases matching TRBD1. Looked up from germline, CDR1 is SGHDN and CDR2 is FVKESK. Trimming at V came to 3 bases and at J to 1 base, leaving 2 bases not matched to a gene. CDR3 length: 15 amino acids. CDR3 DNA: TGTGCCAGCAGCCACCGGGACAGGGGGAACACTGAAGCTTTCTTT. Translating gives CASSHRDRGNTEAFF. Full variable domain (remainder filled in from reference TRBV14 and TRBJ1-1): EAGVTQFPSHSVIEKGQTVTLRCDPISGHDNLYWYRRVMGKEIKFLLHFVKESKQDESGMPNNRFLAERTGGTYSTLKVQPAELEDSGVYFCASSHRDRGNTEAFFGQGTRLTVV.

The V call is TRBV4-2, the J call TRBJ1-1; D is ambiguous. The CDR3 extends over 13 amino acids. V lost 4 bases and J 0 bases, leaving 6 bases between the germline ends. From germline, CDR1 is LGHNA and CDR2 YNFKEQ. As DNA, the CDR3 is TGTGCCAGCAGCCTCTTTATGAACACTGAAGCTTTCTTT. This sequence encodes CASSLFMNTEAFF.

The rearrangement uses TRBV4-2 and TRBJ1-5, with D maybe TRBD1 (6 bases). Deletions cut 3 bases from V and 7 bases from J, with 10 bases between. The length of the CDR3 is 13 residues. Looked up from germline, CDR1 is LGHNA and CDR2 is YNFKEQ. CDR3 bases: TGTGCCAGCAGCCAGGGCCAGGGGCAGCCCCAGCATTTT. Translated, it gives CASSQGQGQPQHF.

V usage is TRBV18 and J usage is TRBJ1-2, with 7 bases identical to TRBD1. The CDR3 consists of 16 residues. After removal of 1 base from V and 6 bases from J, the junction contained 11 bases not matched to a gene. CDR1 KGHSH and CDR2 LQKENI come from the germline V gene. DNA of the CDR3: TGTGCCAGCTCACCACGTTTGCAGGGGGAACACGATGGCTACACCTTC. It codes for CASSPRLQGEHDGYTF.

Written as DNA, the CDR3 is TGTGCCACCAGCGGGGGGGGTACGGAGTTCGCCTACAATGAGCAGTTCTTC. Encoded protein: CATSGGGTEFAYNEQFF. The chain combines TRBV24-1 with TRBJ2-1; 8 bases agree with TRBD2. With 7 bases clipped from V and 2 bases from J, the junction kept 12 bases outside the gene matches. Looked up from germline, CDR1 is KGHDR and CDR2 is SFDVKD. The CDR3 has 17 amino acids.

This chain uses TRBV11-2 with TRBJ2-1; 7 bases are a match to TRBD1. This CDR3 spans 12 amino acids. The V and J ends lost 3 bases and 7 bases, in that order; junction bases with no gene match: 0. Germline assignment: CDR1 SGHAT and CDR2 FQNNGV. DNA of the CDR3: TGTGCCAGCAGCTTCAGGGGGAATGAGCAGTTCTTC. It codes for CASSFRGNEQFF.

The chain couples TRBV6-1 to TRBJ1-3; tentative D call: TRBD1 (6 bases). Germline V gene lookup returns CDR1 MNHNS and CDR2 SASEGT. The CDR3 covers 14 residues. V gave up 3 bases and J gave up 2 bases, with 8 bases separating them. The CDR3 DNA reads as TGTGCCAGCAGTGAGCAGGGGACTGGAAACACCATATATTTT. Translation: CASSEQGTGNTIYF.

J is TRBJ2-5 and V is TRBV5-1, with D possibly TRBD1 on 5 matching bases. The V end lost 1 base, the J end lost 1 base, and 8 bases lay between the germline ends. The CDR3 length is 14 residues. In germline, CDR1 is SGHRS, CDR2 YFSETQ. The CDR3 region is CASSLSTGQETQYF. The CDR3, as DNA: TGCGCCAGCAGCTTGTCAACAGGCCAAGAGACCCAGTACTTC. Together with reference TRBV5-1 and TRBJ2-5, the CDR3 gives the full variable domain: KAGVTQTPRYLIKTRGQQVTLSCSPISGHRSVSWYQQTPGQGLQFLFEYFSETQRNKGNFPGRFSGRQFSNSRSEMNVSTLELGDSALYLCASSLSTGQETQYFGPGTRLLVL.

The rearrangement joins TRBV2 to TRBJ2-6, with 10 bases lining up with TRBD1. The germline V gene encodes CDR1 SNHLY and CDR2 FYNNEI. The CDR3 sequence is 17 residues long. Trimming cost V 7 bases and J 0 bases; bases outside gene matches: 6. The CDR3 DNA reads TGTGCCAGCACCCCGGGACAGGGGTTCTCTGGGGCCAACGTCCTGACTTTC. This translates into CASTPGQGFSGANVLTF.

This clone turned up a few times. The V call is TRBV2, the J call TRBJ1-5, with 11 bases that match TRBD1. The germline CDR1 and CDR2 sequences are SNHLY and FYNNEI. Trimming cost V 3 bases and J 6 bases; bases outside gene matches: 10. The CDR3 sequence is 17 residues long. CDR3: CASSEIKGQGVGQPQHF. The CDR3 nucleotides read TGTGCCAGCAGTGAGATAAAGGGACAGGGGGTGGGTCAGCCCCAGCATTTT. The whole variable domain, filled in from reference TRBV2 and TRBJ1-5, reads EPEVTQTPSHQVTQMGQEVILRCVPISNHLYFYWYRQILGQKVEFLVSFYNNEISEKSEIFDDQFSVERPDGSNFTLKIRSTKLEDSAMYFCASSEIKGQGVGQPQHFGDGTRLSIL.

This clone has more than one count but fewer than ten. This rearrangement joins TRBV7-3 to TRBJ2-7; 10 nucleotides match TRBD1. Trimming removed 5 bases from V and 4 bases from J; junction bases left unmatched: 5. CDR3 size: 14 residues. Germline CDR1 SGHTA, CDR2 FQGTGA. The CDR3 coding sequence is TGTGCCAGCAGCCAGGACAGGGGGTCTTACGAGCAGTACTTC. This codes for CASSQDRGSYEQYF. Complete variable domain (other parts from reference TRBV7-3 and TRBJ2-7): GAGVSQTPSNKVTEKGKYVELRCDPISGHTALYWYRQSLGQGPEFLIYFQGTGAADDSGLPNDRFFAVRPEGSVSTLKIQRTERGDSAVYLCASSQDRGSYEQYFGPGTRLTVT.

V gene TRBV30 combines with J gene TRBJ2-7; 10 bases agree with TRBD1. Losses at the gene ends were 1 base for V and 3 bases for J; bases not matched to a gene: 6. The CDR3 runs to 15 residues. Per the germline V gene, CDR1 is GTSNPN and CDR2 is SVGIG (reference sequence). Written as DNA, the CDR3 is TGTGCCTGGAGTGAGATCGGGACAGGGGACTACGAGCAGTACTTC. Translated, it gives CAWSEIGTGDYEQYF.

The rearrangement uses TRBV9 and TRBJ2-1; a possible D gene is TRBD2 (5 bases). V was pared by 2 bases and J by 7 bases, with 7 bases between. Per germline, CDR1 SGDLS and CDR2 YYNGEE. CDR3 length: 12 amino acids. The CDR3, as DNA: TGTGCCAGCAGCGTCGGACTGAATGAGCAGTTCTTC. Its translation is CASSVGLNEQFF.

The chain uses TRBV5-8 and TRBJ1-5, with a possible D match to TRBD1 (6 bases). CDR3 size: 16 residues. In germline, CDR1 is SGHTS, CDR2 YDEGEE. The V end lost 5 bases, the J end lost 4 bases, and 19 bases lay between the germline ends. The CDR3 loop is CASSRHTGSPNQPQHF. CDR3 sequence (DNA): TGTGCCAGCAGTCGACATACAGGGAGCCCGAATCAGCCCCAGCATTTT. Full variable domain (missing parts from reference TRBV5-8 and TRBJ1-5): EAGVTQSPTHLIKTRGQQATLRCSPISGHTSVYWYQQALGLGLQFLLWYDEGEERNRGNFPPRFSGRQFPNYSSELNVNALELEDSALYLCASSRHTGSPNQPQHFGDGTRLSIL.